The present T cell receptor (beta chain) was sequenced within a study of cytomegalovirus exposure and HLA in healthy donors. Whole-study findings and limits: A subsequent analysis found that TCR clusters from the first cohort also tended to co-occur in the 90 to 150 validation repertoires, with about 94% of cluster scores above 0.

This clone was seen a handful of times. What it binds is unknown. TCRdb's table, derived via immunoSEQ multiplex PCR, lists solely in-frame clones and lacks some. Of 150,000 to 200,000 clones in the sample, around 84% are singletons; the top ten hold about 7%. Trimming left V 3 bases short and J 2 bases short, with 14 bases between. CDR1 is MNHEY, CDR2 SMNVEV, per germline (reference sequence). The CDR3 contains 16 residues. The sample comprised PBMCs. V and J are TRBV27 and TRBJ1-5, with a weak D call TRBD1 (6 bases). The clonotype originates from a man aged 18 to 35 in good health and CMV-seropositive. CDR3 sequence reads: CASSFSGGGGNQPQHF. The CDR3 DNA is TGTGCCAGCAGTTTCAGCGGGGGCGGGGGCAATCAGCCCCAGCATTTT.